A single T cell receptor beta chain is shown here with its context. The table came from immunoSEQ multiplex PCR; TCRdb's copy has only in-frame clones and leaves some out. The sample records about 160,000 clones, roughly four fifths being singletons. These data originate in a study of cytotoxic CD8 clonotypes in ibrutinib-treated CLL. This TCR was sampled from a human donor with chronic lymphocytic leukemia. The sequencing here drew on PBMCs, taken after 24 months of ibrutinib treatment.

CDR3: CASRDGQLQRDEQFF. The CDR3 nucleotides are TGCGCCAGCAGGGACGGACAGCTACAAAGGGATGAGCAGTTCTTC. The chain uses TRBV5-1 and TRBJ2-1; possibly TRBD1 for D (6 bases). CDR1 is SGHRS and CDR2 is YFSETQ in the germline V gene. Trimming left V 5 bases short and J 8 bases short, with 20 bases between. The CDR3 is made up of 15 amino acids.